The 28 T cell receptor beta chains below come from one sample, sequenced in a study of T cells in women clearing cervical HPV infection. Only in-frame clones appear in the TCRdb table, and some are missing; sequencing was by immunoSEQ multiplex PCR. In all, the sample yields roughly 31,000 clones. Sequencing was carried out using blood buffy coat. The source is a woman aged 18 to 75 with a cervical HPV16 infection that either progressed to CIN3+ or cleared (not recorded which).

In the case of this clone: The sequence runs out 3 residues before the end of the CDR3; the remainder is reconstructed from the germline J gene. The gene calls are TRBV19 and TRBJ2-2, with 7 bases identical to TRBD2. The CDR3 extends over 15 amino acids. The J segment lost 0 bases and the V segment lost 3 bases, leaving 1 base of the junction unmatched. Germline lookup yields CDR1 LNHDA and CDR2 SQIVND (reference sequence). The CDR3 sequence: CASSILAANTGELFF. The covered CDR3 bases are TGTGCCAGTAGTATCCTAGCGGCGAACACCGGGGAG.

Notes on this clone: The observed sequence ends 3 residues before the CDR3 terminus, with the missing tail filled in from the germline J gene. The chain carries TRBV19 and TRBJ1-1; D remains unclear. Germline CDR1 and CDR2: LNHDA and SQIVND (reference sequence). Trimming removed 0 bases at V and 7 bases at J, with 15 bases between. The CDR3 is 15 amino acids. CDR3 loop: CASSIDRVRGDEAFF. The CDR3 bases that were read are TGTGCCAGTAGTATAGATCGGGTACGCGGGGATGAA. Complete variable domain (other parts from reference TRBV19 and TRBJ1-1): DGGITQSPKYLFRKEGQNVTLSCEQNLNHDAMYWYRQDPGQGLRLIYYSQIVNDFQKGDIAEGYSVSREKKESFPLTVTSAQKNPTAFYLCASSIDRVRGDEAFFGQGTRLTVV.

Of note for this clone: The CDR3 end is not reached by the read, which stops 3 residues before it; the germline J gene fills it in. The chain couples TRBV5-1 to TRBJ2-1; 10 bases are shared with TRBD2. Germline values: CDR1 SGHRS, CDR2 YFSETQ. This CDR3 contains 15 residues. Losses at the gene ends were 4 bases for V and 6 bases for J; bases not matched to a gene: 7. CDR3 sequence reads: CASSRGTSDGNEQFF. The CDR3 DNA, read in part, is TGCGCCAGCAGCCGAGGGACTAGCGATGGCAATGAG.

With respect to this clone: The read ends 3 residues early relative to the CDR3; the germline J gene fills the gap. The V and J genes are TRBV6-2 or TRBV6-3 and TRBJ2-7, with TRBD2 matching 9 bases. V lost 3 bases and J lost 2; bases outside the gene matches: 2. The CDR3 runs 14 residues. Germline loops: CDR1 MNHEY, CDR2 SVGEGT. The chain's CDR3 is CASSYSGGTYEQYF. CDR3 DNA (partial): TGTGCCAGCAGTTATAGCGGGGGAACCTACGAG.

A word on this clone: The sequenced fragment ends 3 residues before the CDR3 boundary, so the rest is inferred from the germline J gene. V and J are TRBV10-2 and TRBJ2-3; D call uncertain. V was pared by 4 bases and J by 3 bases, with 20 bases between. In germline, CDR1 is WSHSY, CDR2 SAAADI. The CDR3 loop spans 17 amino acids. Incomplete CDR3 DNA: TGCGCCAGCAGTGCAAATACCTACCCTGAATGGACAGATACG. Translation: CASSANTYPEWTDT. The entire CDR3 is CASSANTYPEWTDTQYF.

With respect to this clone: The read halts 3 residues ahead of the CDR3 end, with the missing end drawn from the germline J gene. The rearrangement links TRBV20-1 to TRBJ2-7; the D gene is possibly TRBD2 (5 bases). From germline, CDR1 is DFQATT and CDR2 SNEGSKA (reference sequence). V was trimmed by 3 bases and J by 2 bases, leaving 11 bases between them. The CDR3 is made up of 13 amino acids. The CDR3 reads CSASVLVPYEQYF. Partial CDR3 DNA: TGCAGTGCTAGTGTACTAGTCCCCTACGAG.

The CDR3 region is CSAAGTGGTYGYTF. The CDR3 DNA, read in part, is TGCAGTGCCGCCGGGACAGGGGGAACCTATGGC. The chain uses TRBV20-1 and TRBJ1-2; TRBD1 agrees at 11 bases. The CDR3 end lies 3 residues beyond the end of the read and is filled in from the germline J gene. CDR1 is DFQATT and CDR2 is SNEGSKA in the germline V gene (reference sequence). V trimming: 6 bases; J trimming: 4 bases; junction bases outside the gene matches: 7. The CDR3 length is 14 residues.

CDR3 amino acids: CASSVEGASPSNEQFF. The part of the CDR3 DNA that was read is TGTGCCAGCAGTGTCGAGGGGGCGAGTCCTAGCAATGAG. This chain links TRBV2 with TRBJ2-1; 7 bases are shared with TRBD1. The sequenced fragment ends 3 residues before the CDR3 boundary, so the rest is inferred from the germline J gene. V was clipped by 4 bases and J by 6 bases; unmatched bases: 12. The germline gives CDR1 SNHLY, CDR2 FYNNEI. The CDR3 runs to 16 residues.

As for this clone: The read ends 3 residues early relative to the CDR3; the germline J gene fills the gap. This chain joins TRBV19 and TRBJ2-7; 8 bases map to TRBD1. With V trimmed by 5 bases and J by 4 bases, 7 bases remained unmatched. Germline CDR1 and CDR2: LNHDA and SQIVND (reference sequence). The CDR3 spans 14 residues. The CDR3 bases that were read are TGTGCCAGTAGTTACCGGGACAGGCTTTACGAG. Its translation: CASSYRDRLYE. Given in full, the CDR3 is CASSYRDRLYEQYF.

The CDR3 region is CASLAVGLAGGAAEQYF. CDR3 bases read: TGTGCCAGCCTGGCGGTGGGACTAGCGGGAGGTGCCGCCGAG. The chain uses TRBV6-2 or TRBV6-3 and TRBJ2-7; the match to TRBD2 covers 15 bases. The observed sequence ends 3 residues before the CDR3 terminus, with the missing tail filled in from the germline J gene. Germline V gene lookup returns CDR1 MNHEY and CDR2 SVGEGT. The CDR3 has 17 amino acids. Trimming took 8 bases from V and 6 from J; bases not matched to a gene: 14.

About this clone: The missing CDR3 end, 3 residues past where the read stops, is filled in from the germline J gene. The chain has TRBV7-9 and TRBJ2-3; 10 bases agree with TRBD2. Germline trimming cut 4 bases from V and 2 bases from J; bases unmatched to any gene: 3. The CDR3 is made up of 15 amino acids. Germline lookup yields CDR1 SEHNR and CDR2 FQNEAQ (reference sequence). The sequenced part of the CDR3 DNA is TGTGCCAGCAGCTCCGGGACTAGCGCCACAGATACG. Translated, it gives CASSSGTSATDT. The CDR3 reads in full as CASSSGTSATDTQYF.

This clone registers medium-sized by frequency. With the read ending 3 residues before the CDR3 end, the germline J gene is used to fill in that end. The chain is built from TRBV2 and TRBJ1-2; TRBD1 matches 7 bases. Unmatched junction bases numbered 6, after V lost 4 bases and J lost 7 bases. The length of the CDR3 is 13 residues. Germline V gives CDR1 SNHLY, CDR2 FYNNEI. The CDR3 loop reads CASSVTGNGGYTF. Incomplete CDR3 DNA: TGTGCCAGCAGTGTGACAGGGAACGGTGGC.

The sequenced part of the CDR3 DNA is TGTGCCAGCAGCCCGATGGACAGCTATGGC. The encoded protein is CASSPMDSYG. The whole CDR3 reads CASSPMDSYGYTF. The rearrangement links TRBV11-2 to TRBJ1-2; tentatively, D is TRBD1 (6 bases). The read falls 3 residues short of the CDR3 end, and the missing part is taken from the germline J gene. V gave up 5 bases and J gave up 4 bases, with 11 bases separating them. Germline lookup yields CDR1 SGHAT and CDR2 FQNNGV. The CDR3 loop spans 13 amino acids.

On this clone itself: The CDR3 end lies 3 residues beyond the end of the read and is filled in from the germline J gene. This rearrangement joins TRBV20-1 to TRBJ2-3, with 9 positions matching TRBD2. The CDR3 runs 14 residues. The V gene end was trimmed by 1 base and the J gene end by 6 bases; junction bases not matched to a gene: 5. The germline V gene has CDR1 DFQATT and CDR2 SNEGSKA (reference sequence). The DNA read from the CDR3 is TGCAGTGCTAGAGTAGCGGGAGAATCTGATACG. Translation gives CSARVAGESDT. The full CDR3 is CSARVAGESDTQYF.

This clone is deemed medium-sized by its frequency. The read ends 3 residues before the CDR3 terminus; that terminus is restored from the germline J gene. The V call is TRBV20-1, the J call TRBJ2-3, with 7 bases that match TRBD1. Germline CDR1 reads DFQATT; CDR2 reads SNEGSKA (reference sequence). V gave up 6 bases and J gave up 0 bases; unmatched junction bases: 6. This CDR3 spans 14 amino acids. Here the CDR3 reads CSALTGKSTDTQYF. Incomplete CDR3 DNA: TGCAGTGCCCTGACAGGGAAAAGCACAGATACG.

Incomplete CDR3 DNA: TGTGCCAGCTCACCTTCGACAGGGGGCCTACAAGAGACC. Protein sequence: CASSPSTGGLQET. The whole CDR3 sequence is CASSPSTGGLQETQYF. The rearrangement uses TRBV18 and TRBJ2-5; 10 bases are a match to TRBD1. The missing CDR3 end, 3 residues past where the read stops, is filled in from the germline J gene. Trimming removed 3 bases from V and 2 bases from J; junction bases left unmatched: 6. This CDR3 has 16 amino acids. Looked up from germline, CDR1 is KGHSH and CDR2 is LQKENI.

Remarks on this clone: The read comes to an end 3 residues before the CDR3 does, leaving the germline J gene to fill in the end. The chain employs TRBV20-1 and TRBJ2-2; a weak D match, TRBD2 (5 bases). The CDR3 runs 16 residues. The V end was cut by 2 bases, the J end by 3 bases, with 16 bases between. Germline V gene sequence: CDR1 DFQATT, CDR2 SNEGSKA (reference sequence). The CDR3 here is CSARSGLRPDTGELFF. The covered CDR3 bases are TGCAGTGCTAGATCCGGACTCAGACCAGACACCGGGGAG.

About this clone itself: The DNA ends 3 residues before the CDR3 does, and the rest of the CDR3 is filled in from the germline J gene. The chain combines TRBV19 with TRBJ2-4; D perhaps matches TRBD2 (5 bases). The germline V gene encodes CDR1 LNHDA and CDR2 SQIVND (reference sequence). There are 15 residues in the CDR3. CDR3 bases read: TGTGCCAGTAGTATTCCGAGACCTAGCAATCAGCCT. Residues: CASSIPRPSNQP. The complete CDR3 protein is CASSIPRPSNQPQYF.

A note on this clone: A read error may produce the germline difference seen at one junction end. The read falls 3 residues short of the CDR3 end, and the missing part is taken from the germline J gene. Other DNA sequences of this sample code for an identical CDR3. The rearrangement joins TRBV7-9 to TRBJ1-3, with TRBD1 matching over 7 bases. Germline loops: CDR1 SEHNR, CDR2 FQNEAQ (reference sequence). The CDR3 has 13 residues. The CDR3 protein is CARQGVPGNTIYF. CDR3 bases read: TGTGCCCGACAGGGAGTCCCTGGAAACACT.

Details on this clone: The read ends 3 residues early relative to the CDR3; the germline J gene fills the gap. The chain has TRBV19 and TRBJ1-2; D not certain. Looked up from germline, CDR1 is LNHDA and CDR2 is SQIVND (reference sequence). This CDR3 has 12 amino acids. The CDR3 sequence is CASSIPYNDYTF. The DNA read from the CDR3 is TGTGCCAGTAGTATCCCATACAATGAC.

Remarks on this clone: The CDR3 end falls 3 residues outside the read, so it is completed with the germline J gene. The V and J genes are TRBV7-8 and TRBJ2-7; tentative D call: TRBD2 (6 bases). The ends were cut back, 0 bases at V and 4 bases at J, with 13 bases in the middle. The CDR3 covers 15 residues. Germline V gene sequence: CDR1 SGHVS, CDR2 FQNEAQ. Partial CDR3 DNA: TGTGCCAGCAGCTTAGCGGGGGGTTTTTTGTACGAG. Amino acids: CASSLAGGFLYE. The CDR3 in full is CASSLAGGFLYEQYF.

For this clone: With the read ending 3 residues before the CDR3 end, the germline J gene is used to fill in that end. The rearrangement links TRBV11-3 to TRBJ1-6, with D possibly matching TRBD1 (6 bases). The CDR3 has 15 amino acids. In germline, CDR1 is SGHNT, CDR2 YENEEA. Trimming removed 4 bases at V and 8 bases at J, with 15 bases between. Partial CDR3 DNA: TGTGCCAGCAGCTCAATACAGGGTTGGTATTCACCC. Translated, it gives CASSSIQGWYSP. In full, the CDR3 is CASSSIQGWYSPLHF.

Note on this clone: The read gets to within 3 residues of the CDR3 end, and the germline J gene fills in the rest. The chain employs TRBV7-2 and TRBJ1-2, with D possibly TRBD1 on 5 matching bases. Trimming removed 1 base at V and 3 bases at J, with 6 bases between. This CDR3 has 13 amino acids. CDR1 and CDR2 from the germline V gene are SGHTA and FQGNSA. The chain's CDR3 is CASSLGRDYGYTF. CDR3 DNA (partial): TGTGCCAGCAGCTTAGGCAGGGACTATGGC.

Note on this clone: The missing CDR3 end, 3 residues past where the read stops, is filled in from the germline J gene. The genes are TRBV19 and TRBJ2-3; 8 bases align to TRBD1. The CDR3 has 16 residues. The germline V gene encodes CDR1 LNHDA and CDR2 SQIVND (reference sequence). With V trimmed by 4 bases and J by 0 bases, 6 bases remained unmatched. The sequenced part of the CDR3 DNA is TGTGCCAGTAGTACCGGACAGGGCTCTAGCACAGATACG. Protein product: CASSTGQGSSTDT. The whole CDR3 region reads CASSTGQGSSTDTQYF.

Regarding this clone: Read sequence stops 3 residues before the CDR3 end, and the germline J gene provides the missing end. The chain uses TRBV2 and TRBJ2-1; 7 nucleotides match TRBD2. Germline V gene data show CDR1 as SNHLY and CDR2 as FYNNEI. This CDR3 is built from 15 residues. Unmatched junction bases numbered 4, after V lost 3 bases and J lost 2 bases. The part of the CDR3 DNA that was read is TGTGCCAGCAGTGACGGCGGGAGAGCCTACAATGAG. It encodes CASSDGGRAYNE. The full CDR3 reads CASSDGGRAYNEQFF.

This clone is identified as medium-sized (0.01 to 0.1%) from frequency. The CDR3 goes on 3 residues after the read ends, and that part is filled in from the germline J gene. This chain links TRBV20-1 with TRBJ1-4, with no clear D. The CDR3 extends over 12 amino acids. Germline CDR1 reads DFQATT; CDR2 reads SNEGSKA (reference sequence). V gave up 6 bases and J gave up 4 bases, with 9 bases separating them. The sequenced CDR3 bases are TGCAGTGCAGAGGGTAATAATGAAAAA. Amino acid sequence: CSAEGNNEK. The full CDR3 protein is CSAEGNNEKLFF.

CDR3 sequence: CASSPEGAKGNTIYF. The CDR3 bases that were read are TGTGCCAGCTCACCTGAGGGGGCGAAGGGAAACACC. This chain uses TRBV18 with TRBJ1-3, with 7 bases fitting TRBD1. The read ends 3 residues before the CDR3 terminus; that terminus is restored from the germline J gene. Germline V CDR1 and CDR2: KGHSH, LQKENI. After removal of 3 bases from V and 4 bases from J, the junction contained 6 bases not matched to a gene. CDR3 size: 15 residues.

CDR3: CSAPGWSTDTQYF. The CDR3 DNA, read in part, is TGCAGCGCCCCAGGGTGGAGCACAGATACG. The V and J genes are TRBV29-1 and TRBJ2-3; D may be TRBD1 (5 bases). The DNA ends 3 residues before the CDR3 does, and the rest of the CDR3 is filled in from the germline J gene. The ends were cut back, 7 bases at V and 0 bases at J, with 11 bases in the middle. The CDR3 spans 13 residues. CDR1 and CDR2 (germline): SQVTM, ANQGSEA.